Listed below are T cell receptor beta chains from one sample, sequenced in a study of shared clonotypes between healthy human individuals. Using immunoSEQ multiplex PCR, the repertoire was profiled, and TCRdb retains in-frame clones only, with some absent. The table records 2 million to 2.5 million clones, under 97% of them present only once. Sequenced: naive CD4+ T cells sorted from blood. Source of these receptors: a man younger than 35 in good health. CDR3s include the opening cysteine and the closing phenylalanine or tryptophan. The order of the fields is clone size, J gene, D gene, V gene, CDR3 protein, CDR3 DNA. D genes are given only for firm matches. Some rows have no size entry. The others give once, few or many, or a class for an expanded clone.

>NA|TRBJ2-7|NA|TRBV2
CASRITGPSYEQYF
TGTGCCAGCAGGATAACGGGACCCAGCTACGAGCAGTACTTC
>NA|TRBJ2-1|NA|TRBV7-9
CASSFSGYNEQFF
TGTGCCAGCAGCTTCTCTGGATACAATGAGCAGTTCTTC
>NA|TRBJ1-1|NA|TRBV4-2
CASSRDPGGSLPEAFF
TGTGCCAGCAGCCGAGACCCGGGGGGGAGCCTGCCTGAAGCTTTCTTT
>NA|TRBJ2-2|NA|TRBV5-1
CASSLAPGNTGELFF
TGCGCCAGCAGCTTGGCCCCGGGGAACACCGGGGAGCTGTTTTTT
>NA|TRBJ2-3|NA|TRBV7-9
CASSLLGRGTDTQYF
TGTGCCAGCAGCTTGTTGGGAAGAGGGACAGATACGCAGTATTTT
>NA|TRBJ2-3|TRBD2|TRBV7-2
CASSSQGLAGTTYTDTQYF
TGTGCCAGCAGCTCACAAGGTTTGGCCGGGACTACCTACACAGATACGCAGTATTTT
>NA|TRBJ2-3|NA|TRBV2
CASSETTQITQYF
TGTGCCAGCAGTGAAACGACCCAAATTACGCAGTATTTT
>NA|TRBJ2-5|NA|TRBV7-9
CASSFTGQETQYF
TGTGCCAGCAGCTTCACGGGCCAAGAGACCCAGTACTTC
>NA|TRBJ1-1|NA|TRBV7-7
CASSLGRNTEAFF
TGTGCTAGCAGCTTAGGAAGGAACACTGAAGCTTTCTTT
>NA|TRBJ1-1|NA|TRBV4-1
CASSQDIRGNTEAFF
TGCGCCAGCAGCCAAGATATAAGGGGGAACACTGAAGCTTTCTTT
>NA|TRBJ2-1|TRBD2|TRBV7-9
CASSSPGLAGAGPYNEQFF
TGTGCCAGCAGCTCTCCGGGACTAGCGGGGGCCGGGCCCTACAATGAGCAGTTCTTC
>few|TRBJ2-1|TRBD1|TRBV2
CASILPPGQSYNEQFF
TGTGCCAGCATCTTGCCCCCGGGACAGAGCTACAATGAGCAGTTCTTC
>NA|TRBJ2-2|TRBD2|TRBV10-2
CASALADTGELFF
TGCGCCAGCGCACTAGCGGACACCGGGGAGCTGTTTTTT
>NA|TRBJ1-2|NA|TRBV19
CASSGRGQGTTYGYTF
TGTGCCAGTAGTGGCCGAGGGCAGGGGACTACCTATGGCTACACCTTC
>NA|TRBJ1-2|NA|TRBV5-1
CASSSDLYGYTF
TGCGCCAGCAGCTCGGACCTCTATGGCTACACCTTC
>NA|TRBJ2-6|TRBD1|TRBV7-3
CASSLEGASQILTF
TGTGCCAGCAGCCTTGAGGGGGCCTCTCAAATTTTGACTTTC
>NA|TRBJ2-3|NA|TRBV6-6
CASKVGDTQYF
TGTGCCAGCAAGGTTGGAGATACGCAGTATTTT
>NA|TRBJ1-6|NA|TRBV5-5
CASSLDRAGLNSPLHF
TGTGCCAGCAGCTTGGACAGGGCCGGTCTTAATTCACCCCTCCACTTT
>NA|TRBJ1-3|NA|TRBV6-5
CASSYSSRLSGNTIYF
TGTGCCAGCAGTTACTCCAGTAGACTCTCTGGAAACACCATATATTTT
>NA|TRBJ1-2|NA|TRBV6-5
CASSSTPASRGYTF
TGTGCCAGCAGTTCCACCCCGGCGAGTAGGGGCTACACCTTC
>NA|TRBJ2-1|NA|TRBV29-1
CSAAFANEQFF
TGCAGCGCCGCATTTGCCAATGAGCAGTTCTTC
>NA|TRBJ2-7|NA|TRBV2
CASSAWGSNEQYF
TGTGCCAGCAGTGCCTGGGGGTCTAACGAGCAGTACTTC
>NA|TRBJ1-1|TRBD1|TRBV19
CASSIPGGSYTEAFF
TGTGCCAGTAGTATCCCAGGGGGTAGCTACACTGAAGCTTTCTTT
>NA|TRBJ1-5|NA|TRBV7-2
CASSLERDQPQHF
TGTGCCAGCAGCTTAGAGAGAGATCAGCCCCAGCATTTT